This T cell receptor (beta chain) was found in a study of cytotoxic CD8 clonotypes in ibrutinib-treated CLL. Here immunoSEQ multiplex PCR was the method, and the copy in TCRdb shows in-frame clones only, minus some. The sample lists around 70,000 clones; roughly 80% were seen once. The CDR3 consists of 15 residues. With 4 bases clipped from V and 5 bases from J, the junction kept 8 bases outside the gene matches. The V gene's germline CDR1 is MNHNS and CDR2 SASEGT. The chain employs TRBV6-1 and TRBJ2-1, with 7 bases aligning to TRBD2. This sequence originates from a human donor with chronic lymphocytic leukemia. Sequencing used PBMCs, obtained after 24 months of ibrutinib treatment. The DNA for the CDR3 is TGTGCCAGCAGTGGGGGGGGAGTAGCTGACAATGAGCAGTTCTTC. Its protein is CASSGGGVADNEQFF.